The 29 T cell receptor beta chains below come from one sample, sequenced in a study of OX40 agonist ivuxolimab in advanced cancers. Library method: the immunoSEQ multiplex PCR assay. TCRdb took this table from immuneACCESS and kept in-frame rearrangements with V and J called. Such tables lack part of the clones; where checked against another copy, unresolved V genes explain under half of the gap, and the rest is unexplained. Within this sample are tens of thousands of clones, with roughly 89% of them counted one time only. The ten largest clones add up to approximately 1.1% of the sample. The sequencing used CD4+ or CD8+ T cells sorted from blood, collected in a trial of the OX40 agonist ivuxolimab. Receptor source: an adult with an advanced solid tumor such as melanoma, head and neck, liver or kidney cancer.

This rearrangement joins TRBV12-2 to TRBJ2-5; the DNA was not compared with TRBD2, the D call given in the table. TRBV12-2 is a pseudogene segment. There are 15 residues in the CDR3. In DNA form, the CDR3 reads TGTGCAAGTCGCACCAAGGCGGGGGGCCAAGAGACCCAGTACTTC. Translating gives CASRTKAGGQETQYF.

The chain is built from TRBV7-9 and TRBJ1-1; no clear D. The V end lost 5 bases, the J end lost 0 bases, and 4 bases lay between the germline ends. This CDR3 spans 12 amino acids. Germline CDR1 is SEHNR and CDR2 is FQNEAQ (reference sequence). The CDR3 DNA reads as TGTGCCAGCAGCCCGGTGAACACTGAAGCTTTCTTT. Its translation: CASSPVNTEAFF.

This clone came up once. CDR3 protein: CASSRGGIGYTF. The CDR3 DNA reads TGTGCCAGCAGTCGGGGGGGAATTGGCTACACCTTC. The rearrangement links TRBV6-5 to TRBJ1-2, with D tentatively TRBD1 (5 bases). Germline-derived CDR1 and CDR2 are MNHEY and SVGAGI. The CDR3 covers 12 residues. V dropped 5 bases and J dropped 7 bases, with 11 bases sitting between them.

DNA for the CDR3: TGTGCCAGCAGTCCCTCACCCGGGGCTAACACTGAAGCTTTCTTT. Translation: CASSPSPGANTEAFF. The genes are TRBV27 and TRBJ1-1, with D possibly TRBD1 on 5 matching bases. The CDR3 consists of 15 residues. Trimming removed 5 bases at V and 2 bases at J, with 15 bases between. CDR1 is MNHEY, CDR2 SMNVEV, per germline (reference sequence).

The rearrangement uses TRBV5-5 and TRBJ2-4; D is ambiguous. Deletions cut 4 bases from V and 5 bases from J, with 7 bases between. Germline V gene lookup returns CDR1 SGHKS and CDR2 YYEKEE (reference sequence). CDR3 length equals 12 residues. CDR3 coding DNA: TGTGCCAGCAGCCTCCGGGAAAACATTCAGTACTTC. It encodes CASSLRENIQYF. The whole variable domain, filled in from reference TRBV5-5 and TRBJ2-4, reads DAGVTQSPTHLIKTRGQQVTLRCSPISGHKSVSWYQQVLGQGPQFIFQYYEKEERGRGNFPDRFSARQFPNYSSELNVNALLLGDSALYLCASSLRENIQYFGAGTRLSVL.

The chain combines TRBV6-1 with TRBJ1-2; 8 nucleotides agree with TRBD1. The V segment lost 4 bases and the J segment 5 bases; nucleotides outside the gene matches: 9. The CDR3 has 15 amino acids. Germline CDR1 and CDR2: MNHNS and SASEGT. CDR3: CASSGPRTGNYGYTF. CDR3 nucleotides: TGTGCCAGCAGTGGGCCTCGGACAGGGAATTATGGCTACACCTTC.

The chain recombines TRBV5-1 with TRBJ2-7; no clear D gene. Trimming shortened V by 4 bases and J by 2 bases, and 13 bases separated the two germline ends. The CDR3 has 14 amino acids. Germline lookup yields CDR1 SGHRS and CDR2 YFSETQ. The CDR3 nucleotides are TGCGCCAGCAGCGGTGACGGGTCCACCTACGAGCAGTACTTC. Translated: CASSGDGSTYEQYF.

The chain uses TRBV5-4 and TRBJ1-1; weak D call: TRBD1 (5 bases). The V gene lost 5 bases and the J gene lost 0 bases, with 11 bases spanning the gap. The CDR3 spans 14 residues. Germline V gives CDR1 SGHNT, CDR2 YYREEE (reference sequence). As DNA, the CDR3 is TGTGCCAGCAGAAGGGACCCTATGAACACTGAAGCTTTCTTT. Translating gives CASRRDPMNTEAFF.

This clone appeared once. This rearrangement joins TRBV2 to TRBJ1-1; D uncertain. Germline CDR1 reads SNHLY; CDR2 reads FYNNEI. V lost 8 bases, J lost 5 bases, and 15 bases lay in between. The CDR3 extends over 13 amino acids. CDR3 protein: CASGQKAGTEAFF. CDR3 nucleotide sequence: TGTGCCAGCGGTCAGAAGGCGGGAACTGAAGCTTTCTTT.

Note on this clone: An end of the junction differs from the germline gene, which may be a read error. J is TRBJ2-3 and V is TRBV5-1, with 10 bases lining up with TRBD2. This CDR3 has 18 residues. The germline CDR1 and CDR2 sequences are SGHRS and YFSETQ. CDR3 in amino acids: CASSLVVAGGSGTDTQYF. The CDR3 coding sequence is TGCGCCAGCAGTTTGGTGGTAGCGGGGGGTTCGGGCACAGATACGCAGTATTTT.

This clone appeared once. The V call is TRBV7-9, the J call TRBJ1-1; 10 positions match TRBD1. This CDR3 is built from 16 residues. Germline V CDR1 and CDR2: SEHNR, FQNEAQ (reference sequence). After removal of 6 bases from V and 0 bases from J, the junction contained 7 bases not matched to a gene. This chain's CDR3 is CASRAGDRGLNTEAFF. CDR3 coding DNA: TGTGCCAGCAGGGCGGGGGACAGGGGATTGAACACTGAAGCTTTCTTT. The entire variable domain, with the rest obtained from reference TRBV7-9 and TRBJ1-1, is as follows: DTGVSQNPRHKITKRGQNVTFRCDPISEHNRLYWYRQTLGQGPEFLTYFQNEAQLEKSRLLSDRFSAERPKGSFSTLEIQRTEQGDSAMYLCASRAGDRGLNTEAFFGQGTRLTVV.

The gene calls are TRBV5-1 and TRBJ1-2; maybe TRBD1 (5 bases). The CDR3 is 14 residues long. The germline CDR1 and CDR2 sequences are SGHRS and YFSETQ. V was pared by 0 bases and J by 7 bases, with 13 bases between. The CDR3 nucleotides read TGCGCCAGCAGCTTGGAAGGGTCAGGGCTTGGCTACACCTTC. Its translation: CASSLEGSGLGYTF.

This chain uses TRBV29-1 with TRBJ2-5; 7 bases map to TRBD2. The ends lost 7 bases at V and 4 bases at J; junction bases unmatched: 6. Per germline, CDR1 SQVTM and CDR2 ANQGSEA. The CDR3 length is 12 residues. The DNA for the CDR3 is TGCAGCGCATCGGCTAGCGGAGAGACCCAGTACTTC. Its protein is CSASASGETQYF.

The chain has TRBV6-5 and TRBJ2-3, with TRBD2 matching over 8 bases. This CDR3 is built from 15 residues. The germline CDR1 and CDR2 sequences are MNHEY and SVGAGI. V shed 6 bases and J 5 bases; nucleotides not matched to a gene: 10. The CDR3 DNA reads TGTGCCAGCAGCCGGGGGGGCCGGGGAGTAGATACGCAGTATTTT. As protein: CASSRGGRGVDTQYF.

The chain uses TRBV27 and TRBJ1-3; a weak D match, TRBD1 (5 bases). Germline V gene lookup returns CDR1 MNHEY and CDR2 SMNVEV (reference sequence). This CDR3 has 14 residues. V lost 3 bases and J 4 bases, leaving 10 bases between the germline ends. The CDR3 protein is CASSLTGLGNTIYF. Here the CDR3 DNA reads TGTGCCAGCAGTTTGACGGGGCTCGGAAACACCATATATTTT.

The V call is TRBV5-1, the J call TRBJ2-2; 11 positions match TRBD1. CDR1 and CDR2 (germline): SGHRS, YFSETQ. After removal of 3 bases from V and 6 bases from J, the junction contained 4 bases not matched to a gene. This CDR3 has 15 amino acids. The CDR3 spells CASSSGQGGPGELFF. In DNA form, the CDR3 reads TGCGCCAGCAGCTCGGGACAGGGGGGGCCCGGGGAGCTGTTTTTT. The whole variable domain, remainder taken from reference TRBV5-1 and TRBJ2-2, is KAGVTQTPRYLIKTRGQQVTLSCSPISGHRSVSWYQQTPGQGLQFLFEYFSETQRNKGNFPGRFSGRQFSNSRSEMNVSTLELGDSALYLCASSSGQGGPGELFFGEGSRLTVL.

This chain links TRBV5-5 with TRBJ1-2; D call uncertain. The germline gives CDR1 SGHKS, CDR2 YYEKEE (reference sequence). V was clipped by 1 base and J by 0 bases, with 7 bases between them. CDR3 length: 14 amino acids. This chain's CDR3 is CASSLYGANYGYTF. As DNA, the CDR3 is TGTGCCAGCAGCTTGTACGGCGCTAACTATGGCTACACCTTC.

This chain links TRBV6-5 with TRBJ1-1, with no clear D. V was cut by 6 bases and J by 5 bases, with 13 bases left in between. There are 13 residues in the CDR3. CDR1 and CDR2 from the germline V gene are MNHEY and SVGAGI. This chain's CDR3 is CASRGSGSTEAFF. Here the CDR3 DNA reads TGTGCCAGCAGAGGGTCGGGATCGACTGAAGCTTTCTTT.

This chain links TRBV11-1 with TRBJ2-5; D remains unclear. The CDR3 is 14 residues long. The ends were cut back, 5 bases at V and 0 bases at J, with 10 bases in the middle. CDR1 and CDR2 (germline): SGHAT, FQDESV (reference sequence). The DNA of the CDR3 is TGTGCCAGCAGCATAAGTGTGTACCAAGAGACCCAGTACTTC. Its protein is CASSISVYQETQYF.

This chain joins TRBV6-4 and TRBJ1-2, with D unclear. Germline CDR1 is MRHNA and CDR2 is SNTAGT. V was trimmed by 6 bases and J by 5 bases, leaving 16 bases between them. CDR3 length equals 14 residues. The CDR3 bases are TGTGCCAGCAGCCGAAACGCTGGGTTGTATGGCTACACCTTC. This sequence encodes CASSRNAGLYGYTF.

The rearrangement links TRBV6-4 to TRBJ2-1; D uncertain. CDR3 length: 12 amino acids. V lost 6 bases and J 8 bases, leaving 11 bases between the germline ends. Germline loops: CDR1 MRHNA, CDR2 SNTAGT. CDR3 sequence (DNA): TGTGCCAGCAGCGACCGAGGCTATGAGCAGTTCTTC. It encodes CASSDRGYEQFF.

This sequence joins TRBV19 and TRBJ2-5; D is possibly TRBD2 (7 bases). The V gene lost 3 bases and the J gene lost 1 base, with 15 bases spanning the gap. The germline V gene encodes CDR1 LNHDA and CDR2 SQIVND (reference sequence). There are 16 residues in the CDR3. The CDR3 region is CASSMWGGGTQETQYF. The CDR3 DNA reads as TGTGCCAGTAGTATGTGGGGCGGGGGCACCCAAGAGACCCAGTACTTC.

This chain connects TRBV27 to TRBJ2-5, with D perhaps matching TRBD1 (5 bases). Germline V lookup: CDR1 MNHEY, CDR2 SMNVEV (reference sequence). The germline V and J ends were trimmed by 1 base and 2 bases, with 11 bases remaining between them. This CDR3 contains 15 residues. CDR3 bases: TGTGCCAGCAGTTTATTGGGGCGTAGGCAAGAGACCCAGTACTTC. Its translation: CASSLLGRRQETQYF.

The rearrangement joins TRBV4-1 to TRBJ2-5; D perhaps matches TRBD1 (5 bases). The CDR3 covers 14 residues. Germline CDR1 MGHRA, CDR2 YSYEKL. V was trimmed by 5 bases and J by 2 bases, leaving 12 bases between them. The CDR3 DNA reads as TGCGCCAGCAGCGGACGACAGTTTCAAGAGACCCAGTACTTC. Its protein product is CASSGRQFQETQYF.

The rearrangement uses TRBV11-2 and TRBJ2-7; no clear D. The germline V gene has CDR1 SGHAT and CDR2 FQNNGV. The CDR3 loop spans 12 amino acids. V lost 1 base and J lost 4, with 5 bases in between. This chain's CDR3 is CASSLGRYEQYF. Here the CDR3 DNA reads TGTGCCAGCAGCTTAGGCAGGTACGAGCAGTACTTC.

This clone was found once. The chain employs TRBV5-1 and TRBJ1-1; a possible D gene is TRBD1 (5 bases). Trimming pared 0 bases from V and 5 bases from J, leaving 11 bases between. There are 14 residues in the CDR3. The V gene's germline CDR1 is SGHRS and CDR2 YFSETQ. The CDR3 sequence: CASSLGGAGTEAFF. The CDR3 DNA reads TGCGCCAGCAGCTTGGGAGGGGCGGGTACTGAAGCTTTCTTT.

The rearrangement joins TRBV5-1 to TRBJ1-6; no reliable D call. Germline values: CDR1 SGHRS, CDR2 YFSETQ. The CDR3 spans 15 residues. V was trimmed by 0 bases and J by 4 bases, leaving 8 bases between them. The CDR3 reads CASSLEQNYNSPLHF. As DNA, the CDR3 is TGCGCCAGCAGCTTGGAACAGAATTATAATTCACCCCTCCACTTT.

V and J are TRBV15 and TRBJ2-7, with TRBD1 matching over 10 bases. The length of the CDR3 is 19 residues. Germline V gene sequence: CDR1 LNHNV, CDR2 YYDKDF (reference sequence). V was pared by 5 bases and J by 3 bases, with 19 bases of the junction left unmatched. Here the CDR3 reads CATSGRSGTGVRVFYEQYF. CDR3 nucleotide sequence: TGTGCCACCAGCGGCCGATCCGGGACAGGGGTACGAGTATTCTACGAGCAGTACTTC.

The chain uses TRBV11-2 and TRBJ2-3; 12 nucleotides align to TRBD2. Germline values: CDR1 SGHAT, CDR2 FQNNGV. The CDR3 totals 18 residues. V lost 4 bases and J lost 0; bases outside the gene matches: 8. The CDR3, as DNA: TGTGCCAGCAGCTATTTAAACGGACTAGCGGGGAGCACAGATACGCAGTATTTT. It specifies CASSYLNGLAGSTDTQYF. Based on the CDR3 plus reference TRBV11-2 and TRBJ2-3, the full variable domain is EAGVAQSPRYKIIEKRQSVAFWCNPISGHATLYWYQQILGQGPKLLIQFQNNGVVDDSQLPKDRFSAERLKGVDSTLKIQPAKLEDSAVYLCASSYLNGLAGSTDTQYFGPGTRLTVL.